The subject of this entry is one T cell receptor (beta chain). The antigen is unknown. Profiling relied on immunoSEQ multiplex PCR, and the TCRdb table lists in-frame clones only, not all of them. The sample records around 100,000 clones, about 85% being singletons. The data were obtained in a study of T cell responses to AZD1222 COVID-19 vaccine. The study's findings and limits: Most donors were white British, females outnumbered males, and clonal diversity was possibly underestimated. Following two doses of AZD1222, Spike-specific TCR breadth and depth rose. Without day 14 samples, only post-peak T cell repertoires were studied.

V lost 2 bases and J lost 6, with 12 bases in between. The CDR3 spans 14 residues. Germline CDR1 MNHNS, CDR2 SASEGT. The sequence was collected from an adult in good health. The material was peripheral blood, obtained on day 0 of AZD1222 vaccination. The rearrangement joins TRBV6-1 to TRBJ2-3; no firm D call. CDR3 amino acids: CASSELADPDTQYF. In DNA form, the CDR3 reads TGTGCCAGCAGTGAATTGGCCGATCCCGATACGCAGTATTTT.